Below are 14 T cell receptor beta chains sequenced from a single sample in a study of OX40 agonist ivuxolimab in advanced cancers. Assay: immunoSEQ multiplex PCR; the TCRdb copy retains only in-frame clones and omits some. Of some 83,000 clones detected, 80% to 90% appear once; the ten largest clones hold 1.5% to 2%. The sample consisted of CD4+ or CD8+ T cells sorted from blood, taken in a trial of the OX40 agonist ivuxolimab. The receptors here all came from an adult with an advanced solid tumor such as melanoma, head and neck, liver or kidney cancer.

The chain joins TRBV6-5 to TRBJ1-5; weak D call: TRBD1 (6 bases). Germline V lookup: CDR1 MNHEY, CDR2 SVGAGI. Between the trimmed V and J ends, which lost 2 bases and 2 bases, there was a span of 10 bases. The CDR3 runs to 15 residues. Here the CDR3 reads CASSYERGGNQPQHF. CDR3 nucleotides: TGTGCCAGCAGTTACGAGAGGGGGGGCAATCAGCCCCAGCATTTT.

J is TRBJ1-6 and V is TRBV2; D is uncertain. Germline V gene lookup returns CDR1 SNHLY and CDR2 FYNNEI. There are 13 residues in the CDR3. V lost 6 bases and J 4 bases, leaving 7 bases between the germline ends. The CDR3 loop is CASRRDYNSPLHF. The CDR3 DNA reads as TGTGCCAGCAGACGGGATTATAATTCACCCCTCCACTTT.

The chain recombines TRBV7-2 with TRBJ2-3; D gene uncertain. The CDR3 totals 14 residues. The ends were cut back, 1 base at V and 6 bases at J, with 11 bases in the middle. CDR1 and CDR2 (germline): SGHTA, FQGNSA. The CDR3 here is CASSLEAFMDTQYF. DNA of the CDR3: TGTGCCAGCAGCTTAGAGGCTTTCATGGATACGCAGTATTTT.

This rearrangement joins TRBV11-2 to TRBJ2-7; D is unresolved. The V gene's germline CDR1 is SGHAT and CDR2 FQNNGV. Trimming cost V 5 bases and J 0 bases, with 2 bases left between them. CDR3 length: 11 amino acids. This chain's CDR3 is CASSASYEQYF. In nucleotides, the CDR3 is TGTGCCAGCAGCGCCTCCTACGAGCAGTACTTC.

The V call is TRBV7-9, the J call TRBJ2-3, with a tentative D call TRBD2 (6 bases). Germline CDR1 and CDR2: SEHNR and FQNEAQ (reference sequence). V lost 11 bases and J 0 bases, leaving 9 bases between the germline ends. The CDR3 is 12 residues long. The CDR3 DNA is TGTGCCCTCGGGGGAAGCACAGATACGCAGTATTTT. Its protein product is CALGGSTDTQYF.

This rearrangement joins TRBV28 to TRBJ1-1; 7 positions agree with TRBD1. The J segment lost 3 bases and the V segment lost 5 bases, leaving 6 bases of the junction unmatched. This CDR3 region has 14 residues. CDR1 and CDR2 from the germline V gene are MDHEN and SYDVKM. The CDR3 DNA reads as TGTGCCAGCAGTCCCCTCGACAGGGACACTGAAGCTTTCTTT. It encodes CASSPLDRDTEAFF.

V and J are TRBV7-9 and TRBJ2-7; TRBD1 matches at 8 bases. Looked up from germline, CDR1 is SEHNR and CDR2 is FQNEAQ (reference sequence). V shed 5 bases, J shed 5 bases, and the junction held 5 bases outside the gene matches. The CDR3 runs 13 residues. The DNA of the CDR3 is TGTGCCAGCAGCCGAGACAGGGGCGACGAGCAGTACTTC. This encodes CASSRDRGDEQYF.

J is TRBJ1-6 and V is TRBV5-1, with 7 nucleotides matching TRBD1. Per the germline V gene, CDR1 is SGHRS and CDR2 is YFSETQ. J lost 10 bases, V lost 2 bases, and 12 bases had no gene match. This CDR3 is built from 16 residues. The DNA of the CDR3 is TGCGCCAGCAGCTTATATGACAGGGCGGCCGGGTCACCCCTCCACTTT. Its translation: CASSLYDRAAGSPLHF.

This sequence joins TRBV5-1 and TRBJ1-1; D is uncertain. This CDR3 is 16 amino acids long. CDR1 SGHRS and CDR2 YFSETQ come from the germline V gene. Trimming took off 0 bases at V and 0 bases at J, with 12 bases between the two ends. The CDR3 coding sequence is TGCGCCAGCAGCTTGGACAGCATCAGTTTGAACACTGAAGCTTTCTTT. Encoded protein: CASSLDSISLNTEAFF.

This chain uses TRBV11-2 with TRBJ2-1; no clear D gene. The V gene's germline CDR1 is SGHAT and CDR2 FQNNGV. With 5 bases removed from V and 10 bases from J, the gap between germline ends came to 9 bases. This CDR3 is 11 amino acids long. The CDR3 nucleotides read TGTGCCAGCAGCCTGACTCGGGAGCAGTTCTTC. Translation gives CASSLTREQFF.

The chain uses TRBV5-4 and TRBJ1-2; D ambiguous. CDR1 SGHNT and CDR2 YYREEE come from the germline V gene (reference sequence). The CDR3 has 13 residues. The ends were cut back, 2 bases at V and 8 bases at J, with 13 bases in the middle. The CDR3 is CASSLRVSGGYTF. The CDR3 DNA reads TGTGCCAGCAGCTTAAGGGTCTCAGGCGGCTACACCTTC. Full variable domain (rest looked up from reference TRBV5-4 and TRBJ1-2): ETGVTQSPTHLIKTRGQQVTLRCSSQSGHNTVSWYQQALGQGPQFIFQYYREEENGRGNFPPRFSGLQFPNYSSELNVNALELDDSALYLCASSLRVSGGYTFGSGTRLTVV.

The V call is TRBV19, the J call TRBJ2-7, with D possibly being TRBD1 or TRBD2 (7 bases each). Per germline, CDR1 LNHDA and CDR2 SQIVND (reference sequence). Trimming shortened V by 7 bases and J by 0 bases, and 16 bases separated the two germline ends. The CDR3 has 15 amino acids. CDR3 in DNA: TGTGCCAGTAAGGGGGCGGGGGAACCCTCCTACGAGCAGTACTTC. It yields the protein CASKGAGEPSYEQYF.

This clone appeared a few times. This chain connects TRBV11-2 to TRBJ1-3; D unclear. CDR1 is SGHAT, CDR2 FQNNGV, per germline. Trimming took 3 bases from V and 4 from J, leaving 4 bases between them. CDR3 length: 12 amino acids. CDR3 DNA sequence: TGTGCCAGCAGCTTGTTGGGAAACACCATATATTTT. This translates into CASSLLGNTIYF. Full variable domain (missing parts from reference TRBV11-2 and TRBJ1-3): EAGVAQSPRYKIIEKRQSVAFWCNPISGHATLYWYQQILGQGPKLLIQFQNNGVVDDSQLPKDRFSAERLKGVDSTLKIQPAKLEDSAVYLCASSLLGNTIYFGEGSWLTVV.

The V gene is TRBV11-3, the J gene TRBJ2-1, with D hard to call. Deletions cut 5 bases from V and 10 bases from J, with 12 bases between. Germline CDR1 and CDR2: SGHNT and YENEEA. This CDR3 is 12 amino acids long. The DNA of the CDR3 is TGTGCCAGCAGCGGAGCAGGCGACGAGCAGTTCTTC. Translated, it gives CASSGAGDEQFF.